A selection of T cell receptor beta chains follows, all from one sample in a study of T cells after yellow fever vaccination. From the 5' RACE reads, TCRdb called clonotypes with MiXCR, one entry per CDR3 protein. The sample lists some 350,000 distinct CDR3 sequences, about 6% seen once, with about 15% in the top ten. This specimen was PBMCs, taken 5 days after the yellow fever booster vaccination. These receptors were collected from a man aged 30 to 45 who received the YFV17D yellow fever vaccine. Each CDR3 is given with its conserved first and last residue. Each record gives: D gene, CDR3 length, J gene, V gene, clone size, CDR3 DNA, CDR3 protein. A D gene is named only where the DNA matches it firmly. Clone size, where shown, is once, few, many, or a class for clones that have expanded.

D gene: NA
CDR3 length: 15
J gene: TRBJ2-5
V gene: TRBV19
clone size: NA
CDR3 DNA: TGTGCCAGTAGTTCTCCCTTGGACAATGTGGGGACCCAGTACTTC
CDR3 protein: CASSSPLDNVGTQYF

D gene: NA
CDR3 length: 14
J gene: TRBJ2-7
V gene: TRBV18
clone size: few
CDR3 DNA: TGTGCCAGCCTGGGGTCGGGGACTCCCTACGAGCAGTACTTC
CDR3 protein: CASLGSGTPYEQYF

D gene: TRBD1
CDR3 length: 15
J gene: TRBJ2-1
V gene: TRBV10-3
clone size: many
CDR3 DNA: TGTGCCATCAGTTACCGGGACAGGGCGTCCAATGAGCAGTTCTTC
CDR3 protein: CAISYRDRASNEQFF

D gene: TRBD1
CDR3 length: 15
J gene: TRBJ1-4
V gene: TRBV5-1
clone size: NA
CDR3 DNA: TGCGCCAGCAGCTTGACGGGACAGGGGCCGGAAAAACTGTTTTTT
CDR3 protein: CASSLTGQGPEKLFF

D gene: NA
CDR3 length: 16
J gene: TRBJ2-7
V gene: TRBV27
clone size: few
CDR3 DNA: TGTGCCAGCAGTTTAGTCCTTCCCGGAACCTCTTACGAGCAGTACTTC
CDR3 protein: CASSLVLPGTSYEQYF

D gene: TRBD2
CDR3 length: 18
J gene: TRBJ2-4
V gene: TRBV5-1
clone size: NA
CDR3 DNA: TGCGCCAGCAGCTTGAGCGGGCTAGCGGGGGTAGCCAAAAACATTCAGTACTTC
CDR3 protein: CASSLSGLAGVAKNIQYF

D gene: TRBD2
CDR3 length: 15
J gene: TRBJ2-3
V gene: TRBV5-1
clone size: many
CDR3 DNA: TGCGCCAGCAGCCCGTCTCTGCTAGCGGTAGATACGCAGTATTTT
CDR3 protein: CASSPSLLAVDTQYF

D gene: TRBD2
CDR3 length: 15
J gene: TRBJ2-7
V gene: TRBV20-1
clone size: NA
CDR3 DNA: TGCAGTGCTAGAGCGGCTAGCGGAGGAGAGGTAGAGCAGTACTTC
CDR3 protein: CSARAASGGEVEQYF

D gene: NA
CDR3 length: 14
J gene: TRBJ2-3
V gene: TRBV12-3/TRBV12-4
clone size: few
CDR3 DNA: TGTGCCAGCAAAGGAGGAACACACACAGATACGCAGTATTTT
CDR3 protein: CASKGGTHTDTQYF

D gene: NA
CDR3 length: 13
J gene: TRBJ2-5
V gene: TRBV24-1
clone size: many
CDR3 DNA: TGTGCCACCAGCGTGTCCTCTGGGGGGACCCAGTACTTC
CDR3 protein: CATSVSSGGTQYF

D gene: NA
CDR3 length: 14
J gene: TRBJ2-2
V gene: TRBV5-1
clone size: many
CDR3 DNA: TGCGCCAGCAGCTTGGGGACTGCTGGCGGGGAGCTGTTTTTT
CDR3 protein: CASSLGTAGGELFF

D gene: NA
CDR3 length: 14
J gene: TRBJ2-7
V gene: TRBV6-5
clone size: NA
CDR3 DNA: TGTGCCAGCAGTACACAAGCGGGTTCTTACGAGCAGTACTTC
CDR3 protein: CASSTQAGSYEQYF

D gene: TRBD1
CDR3 length: 14
J gene: TRBJ2-7
V gene: TRBV11-2
clone size: few
CDR3 DNA: TGTGCCAGCAGCCGCCGGACAGGGGCCTACGAGCAGTACTTC
CDR3 protein: CASSRRTGAYEQYF

D gene: TRBD2
CDR3 length: 19
J gene: TRBJ2-1
V gene: TRBV27
clone size: few
CDR3 DNA: TGTGCCAGCAGTTTATCGCCCTTTCTAGCGGGAGATGGACACAATGAGCAGTTCTTC
CDR3 protein: CASSLSPFLAGDGHNEQFF

D gene: NA
CDR3 length: 13
J gene: TRBJ2-1
V gene: TRBV10-3
clone size: many
CDR3 DNA: TGTGCCATCAGTGTGGACCACAACAATGAGCAGTTCTTC
CDR3 protein: CAISVDHNNEQFF

D gene: NA
CDR3 length: 19
J gene: TRBJ2-1
V gene: TRBV3-1
clone size: many
CDR3 DNA: TGTGCCAGCAGCCAAGGACCATCGGCGGGGGCACTATCCTACAATGAGCAGTTCTTC
CDR3 protein: CASSQGPSAGALSYNEQFF

D gene: NA
CDR3 length: 15
J gene: TRBJ2-3
V gene: TRBV7-9
clone size: once
CDR3 DNA: TGTGCCAGCAGCCCGTGGGGACGCTCCCAGGATACGCAGTATTTT
CDR3 protein: CASSPWGRSQDTQYF

D gene: NA
CDR3 length: 13
J gene: TRBJ2-2
V gene: TRBV7-2
clone size: few
CDR3 DNA: TGTGCCAGCAGCTTGGGGGCTTTCGGGGAGCTGTTTTTT
CDR3 protein: CASSLGAFGELFF

D gene: TRBD2
CDR3 length: 16
J gene: TRBJ2-3
V gene: TRBV7-2
clone size: few
CDR3 DNA: TGTGCCAGCAGCGTCACTAGCGGTTCAGCCACAGATACGCAGTATTTT
CDR3 protein: CASSVTSGSATDTQYF

D gene: TRBD1
CDR3 length: 15
J gene: TRBJ2-7
V gene: TRBV2
clone size: few
CDR3 DNA: TGTGCCAGCAGGGGGCCCGGACAGGGGGCTACCGAGCAGTACTTC
CDR3 protein: CASRGPGQGATEQYF

D gene: TRBD2
CDR3 length: 17
J gene: TRBJ2-3
V gene: TRBV24-1
clone size: many
CDR3 DNA: TGTGCCACCAGTGACTTCGGACTAGCGGCACCCACAGATACGCAGTATTTT
CDR3 protein: CATSDFGLAAPTDTQYF

D gene: NA
CDR3 length: 13
J gene: TRBJ2-1
V gene: TRBV29-1
clone size: many
CDR3 DNA: TGCAGCGTTGGCAGGGACGACTACAATGAGCAGTTCTTC
CDR3 protein: CSVGRDDYNEQFF

D gene: TRBD2
CDR3 length: 16
J gene: TRBJ2-1
V gene: TRBV5-6
clone size: few
CDR3 DNA: TGTGCCAGCAGCTTAAGACTAGCGGCCTCCTACAATGAGCAGTTCTTC
CDR3 protein: CASSLRLAASYNEQFF

D gene: NA
CDR3 length: 14
J gene: TRBJ2-3
V gene: TRBV11-2
clone size: many
CDR3 DNA: TGTGCCAGCAGCTTTTTCGATAGCACAGATACGCAGTATTTT
CDR3 protein: CASSFFDSTDTQYF

D gene: TRBD1
CDR3 length: 14
J gene: TRBJ2-7
V gene: TRBV27
clone size: few
CDR3 DNA: TGTGCCACCATAACAGCAGGGGGTACTACCGAGCAGTACTTC
CDR3 protein: CATITAGGTTEQYF